The TCR beta chain under discussion was sequenced for a study of blood T cell repertoires in COVID-19 (dated by TCRdb to the early 2020s). In the study overall: Samples from collaborators originated in the United States, Italy and Spain and spanned both the acute and convalescent phases of COVID-19. The material from the prospective study consisted of cDNA or gDNA derived from T cells, B-cell-depleted T cells, or PBMCs. Subjects who had been exposed to COVID-19, were actively infected with it, or had recovered from it provided the deeply sampled blood TCRbeta repertoires that made up the dataset. A freely available public database, intended as a resource for researchers studying the immune response to SARS-CoV-2, is where the repertoires were released. The samples were drawn from the first 160 participants of the ongoing ImmuneRACE study and from over a thousand subjects provided by 6 global collaborators. Nearly every sample came with metadata listing a de-identified subject ID, COVID-19 status, age in years and sex. Where available, HLA class I and class II types were obtained from metadata supplied by the sample provider rather than from assay-based typing.

Results and caveats for the whole study, not just this receptor: Clinical and demographic metadata were provided uncurated, with the amount varying by source and participant.

The collaborating institutions used their own protocols to collect whole blood in K2EDTA tubes. For TCRbeta analysis, collaborators shipped samples in one of three forms: frozen whole blood, isolated PBMCs, or DNA extracted from either of those sample types. The immunoSEQ Assay, a bias-controlled multiplex PCR, was used to amplify TCRbeta CDR3 regions from genomic DNA. The paper's processing steps were these. Within the assay, amplification of reference gene primers was used to estimate how many nucleated cells each sample contained. To quantify the absolute abundance of each unique TCRbeta CDR3 rearrangement, sequence reads were collapsed and filtered. For each sample, productive Simpson clonality was calculated as the square root of Simpson's diversity index across productive rearrangements. The clones in this table, taken by TCRdb from immuneACCESS, are in-frame only. Not every clone is retained; where verified, under half of the shortfall comes from an unresolved V gene, and the cause of the rest is unknown. Clone size and V and J calls were adopted from that table, with D and trimming inferred from the DNA. Present in this sample are roughly 200,000 clones, around 80% of which were seen just once. 15% to 20% of the sample goes to the ten largest clones.

The CDR3 contains 14 residues, cysteine and phenylalanine counted. Only CDR3 DNA is held: 42 bases, read in frame from base 1. Reading the germline V gene gives CDR1 KGHSH and CDR2 LQKENI. Unmatched junction bases come to 8, with V trimmed by 3 bases and J by 10 bases. Concerning this clone itself: This clone's antigen is unknown. One base away there is no much larger clone; base qualities are not given.

Sequencing was done on a sample of peripheral blood. The chain is encoded by TRBV18 joined to TRBJ2-1, with 8 central nucleotides matching TRBD2. The source of this sequence is a woman older than 75 with active or convalescent COVID-19. The nucleotide sequence reads TGTGCCAGCTCACCTCGACGGGAGGGTCAGGAGCAGTTCTTC. Its product reads: CASSPRREGQEQFF.